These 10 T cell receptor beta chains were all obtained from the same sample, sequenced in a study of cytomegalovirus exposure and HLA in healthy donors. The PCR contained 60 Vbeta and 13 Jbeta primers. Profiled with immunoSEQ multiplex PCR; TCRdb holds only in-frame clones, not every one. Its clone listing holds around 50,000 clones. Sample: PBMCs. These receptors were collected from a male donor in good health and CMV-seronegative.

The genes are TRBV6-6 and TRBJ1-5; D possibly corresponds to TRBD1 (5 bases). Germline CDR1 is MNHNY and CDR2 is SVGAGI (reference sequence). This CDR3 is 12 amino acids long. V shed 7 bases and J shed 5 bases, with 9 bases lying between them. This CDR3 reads CASTGAYQPQHF. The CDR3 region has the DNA TGTGCCAGCACTGGGGCGTATCAGCCCCAGCATTTT.

CDR3 loop: CASSPEGQRYEQYF. Here the CDR3 DNA reads TGTGCCAGCAGCCCAGAGGGACAGAGGTACGAGCAGTACTTC. The V and J genes are TRBV7-2 and TRBJ2-7, with 7 bases matching TRBD1. This CDR3 region has 14 residues. Germline V CDR1 and CDR2: SGHTA, FQGNSA. With 5 bases clipped from V and 4 bases from J, the junction kept 8 bases outside the gene matches.

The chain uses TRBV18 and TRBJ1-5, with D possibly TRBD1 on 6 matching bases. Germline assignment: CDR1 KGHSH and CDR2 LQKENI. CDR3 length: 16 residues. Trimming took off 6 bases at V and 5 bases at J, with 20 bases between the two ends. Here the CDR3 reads CASSPDRTLGDQPQHF. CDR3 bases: TGTGCCAGCTCTCCCGACAGGACCCTGGGGGATCAGCCCCAGCATTTT.

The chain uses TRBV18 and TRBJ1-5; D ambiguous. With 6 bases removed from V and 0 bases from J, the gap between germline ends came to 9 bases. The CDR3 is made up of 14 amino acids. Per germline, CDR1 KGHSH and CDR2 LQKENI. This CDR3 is CASSQEYSNQPQHF. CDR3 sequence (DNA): TGTGCCAGCTCCCAGGAATATAGCAATCAGCCCCAGCATTTT.

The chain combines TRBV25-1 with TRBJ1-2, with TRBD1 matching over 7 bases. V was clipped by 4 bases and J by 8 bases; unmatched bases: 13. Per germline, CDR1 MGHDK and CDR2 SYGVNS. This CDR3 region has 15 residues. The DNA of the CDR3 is TGTGCCAGCAGTGGTCCTAACAGGGGACTCCGGGGCTACACCTTC. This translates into CASSGPNRGLRGYTF.

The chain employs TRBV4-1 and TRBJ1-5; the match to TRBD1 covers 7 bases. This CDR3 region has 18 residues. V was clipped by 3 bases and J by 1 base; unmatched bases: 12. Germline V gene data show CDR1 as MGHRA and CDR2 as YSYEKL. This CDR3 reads CASSQAATGWGSNQPQHF. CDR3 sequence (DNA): TGCGCCAGCAGCCAGGCCGCGACAGGGTGGGGGAGCAATCAGCCCCAGCATTTT.

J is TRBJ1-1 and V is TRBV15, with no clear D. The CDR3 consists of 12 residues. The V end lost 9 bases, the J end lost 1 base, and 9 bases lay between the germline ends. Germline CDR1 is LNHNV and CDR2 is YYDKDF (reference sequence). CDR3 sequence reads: CATSHWNTEAFF. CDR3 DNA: TGTGCCACGAGCCATTGGAACACTGAAGCTTTCTTT.

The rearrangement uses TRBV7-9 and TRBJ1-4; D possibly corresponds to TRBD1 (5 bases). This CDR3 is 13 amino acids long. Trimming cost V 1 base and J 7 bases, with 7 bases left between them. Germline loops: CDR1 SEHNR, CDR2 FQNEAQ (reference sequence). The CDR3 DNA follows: TGTGCCAGCAGCTTAGGGGGCTTTGAAAAACTGTTTTTT. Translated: CASSLGGFEKLFF.

The CDR3 DNA follows: TGTGCCAGCAGCTTAGCGGCGGGAGGGAACACTGAAGCTTTCTTT. This translates into CASSLAAGGNTEAFF. J is TRBJ1-1 and V is TRBV11-2; D call uncertain. The V end lost 1 base, the J end lost 1 base, and 10 bases lay between the germline ends. CDR1 is SGHAT, CDR2 FQNNGV, per germline. The CDR3 is 15 residues long.

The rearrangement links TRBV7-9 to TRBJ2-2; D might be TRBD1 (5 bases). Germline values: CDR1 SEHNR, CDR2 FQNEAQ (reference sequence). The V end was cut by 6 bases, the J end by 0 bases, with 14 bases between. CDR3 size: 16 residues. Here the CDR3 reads CASRFQGLPNTGELFF. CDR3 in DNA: TGTGCCAGCAGATTCCAGGGCCTCCCGAACACCGGGGAGCTGTTTTTT.